This T cell receptor (beta chain) was sequenced for a study of blood T cell repertoires in COVID-19. Sequencing was performed with immunoSEQ multiplex PCR; in TCRdb, only in-frame clones are kept and a portion is missing. The sample carries hundreds of thousands of clones, roughly nine tenths recorded once. Cohort 3 recovered donors had two negative PCRs, clearance, or symptom resolution. V dropped 5 bases and J dropped 2 bases, with 11 bases sitting between them. CDR3 size: 14 residues. Germline CDR1 reads MNHEY; CDR2 reads SVGEGT. The clonotype originates from a woman aged 40 to 50 who had recovered from COVID-19. The genes are TRBV6-2 or TRBV6-3 and TRBJ2-3; maybe TRBD2 (6 bases). The sequenced sample consisted of PBMCs or T cells enriched from blood (not recorded which). CDR3 protein: CASSPLATTDTQYF. Here the CDR3 DNA reads TGTGCCAGCAGTCCGCTAGCGACCACAGATACGCAGTATTTT.